The clone carrying this T cell receptor (beta chain) was seen ten or more times. The antigen is undetermined. The sample is drawn from a study of CD8+CD57+ T cells in acquired aplastic anemia. The study's findings and limits: The study identified more than 25 CD8+ CDR3 sequences shared by patients and controls.

The V segment lost 5 bases and the J segment 10 bases; nucleotides outside the gene matches: 6. CDR1 and CDR2 from the germline V gene are MGHDK and SYGVNS. The CDR3 has 12 residues. Patients chosen for sequencing had shown CD8+CD57+ cell expansion by flow cytometry. At the time of blood sampling, patients had not yet received any therapy. The use of genomic DNA as template underpinned the TCR beta VDJ and CDR3 profiling. Each CDR3 protein gets one entry after TCRdb re-called the reads with MiXCR. The repertoire holds 160,000 or so distinct CDR3 sequences, with around 48% as singletons. Sequenced: sorted CD4+, CD8+, or CD8+CD57+ T cells (not recorded which) from PBMCs. The origin of this receptor is a human donor with aplastic anemia. This chain connects TRBV25-1 to TRBJ1-1; TRBD1 agrees at 8 bases. CDR3 in amino acids: CASSPQGGSAFF. In DNA, the CDR3 is TGTGCCAGCAGTCCACAGGGGGGATCAGCTTTCTTT.